This T cell receptor beta chain was recorded in a study of shared T cell receptors in the human thymus. This table comes from immunoSEQ multiplex PCR, and its TCRdb copy is limited to in-frame clones, with some not included. The data contain under 700,000 clones, about 84% of them seen just once; the ten biggest clones take up more than 0.01%. The sample was also reused in another study, on human thymus T cells. That paper notes: The people who donated were healthy Finnish babies having corrective surgery for congenital heart defects. Resections from corrective heart surgery supplied the thymus tissue. In thymic and blood repertoires alike, V and J usage looked biased. Thymic repertoires from unrelated individuals overlapped highly, related research reported.

This receptor was obtained from a boy in the first two years of life with a congenital heart defect. Source material: thymocytes.

The CDR3 region is CASSQGGMNTEAFF. The CDR3 DNA sequence: TGTGCCAGCAGCCAGGGGGGGATGAACACTGAAGCTTTCTTT. The chain has TRBV14 and TRBJ1-1, with D possibly being TRBD1 (5 bases). This CDR3 has 14 residues. V lost 3 bases and J 0 bases, leaving 8 bases between the germline ends. CDR1 and CDR2 (germline): SGHDN, FVKESK.